This T cell receptor beta chain derives from a study of blood T cell repertoires in COVID-19. Study details: From T cells, B-cell-depleted T cells, or PBMCs came the material, which was cDNA or gDNA.

The CDR3 sequence is 13 residues long. Germline V gene data show CDR1 as SGDLS and CDR2 as YYNGEE. V lost 4 bases to trimming and J lost 1 base, with 8 bases between them. In the original workflow: Using reference gene primer amplification, nucleated cell counts were estimated. The method was immunoSEQ multiplex PCR; TCRdb's version includes in-frame clones alone and lacks a portion of them. The DNA gave D and trimming, while V, J and clone size come from that table. The sample has approximately 230,000 clones, just over 90% seen once. Clinical history reported by participants formed the basis on which cohorts were assigned. Recovery meant two consecutive negative NP/OP PCR tests, professional clearance, or resolved symptoms. The table lists this clone with a few counts.

The sample was PBMCs or T cells enriched from blood (not recorded which). The chain recombines TRBV9 with TRBJ1-2; D is perhaps TRBD1 (5 bases). This clonotype originated in a young woman who had recovered from COVID-19. CDR3 loop: CASSRDSNYGYTF. CDR3 nucleotides: TGTGCCAGCAGCCGAGACAGTAACTATGGCTACACCTTC.